This T cell receptor (beta chain) emerged from a study of blood T cell repertoires in COVID-19. The wider study: PBMCs, B-cell-depleted T cells, or T cells were the source of the cDNA or gDNA that made up the material.

Authors' data handling: Amplification from reference gene primers served as the basis for estimated nucleated cell counts. The table came from immunoSEQ multiplex PCR; TCRdb's copy has only in-frame clones and leaves some out. Clone size and the V and J calls come from that table; the DNA yielded D and trimming. This repertoire shows almost 100,000 clones, roughly 86% found once; its top ten account for 10% to 13%. Germline loops: CDR1 SGHTA, CDR2 FQGNSA. V dropped 2 bases and J dropped 5; count of bases not matched to a gene: 6. The CDR3 is 16 residues long. V usage is TRBV7-2 and J usage is TRBJ1-6; 7 bases agree with TRBD1. The sequencing sample was made of peripheral blood. The sequence derives from a man aged 45-60 years with acute or convalescent COVID-19. The chain's CDR3 is CASSLLGQLNNSPLHF. The CDR3 bases are TGTGCCAGCAGCTTATTGGGACAGCTAAATAATTCACCCCTCCACTTT.